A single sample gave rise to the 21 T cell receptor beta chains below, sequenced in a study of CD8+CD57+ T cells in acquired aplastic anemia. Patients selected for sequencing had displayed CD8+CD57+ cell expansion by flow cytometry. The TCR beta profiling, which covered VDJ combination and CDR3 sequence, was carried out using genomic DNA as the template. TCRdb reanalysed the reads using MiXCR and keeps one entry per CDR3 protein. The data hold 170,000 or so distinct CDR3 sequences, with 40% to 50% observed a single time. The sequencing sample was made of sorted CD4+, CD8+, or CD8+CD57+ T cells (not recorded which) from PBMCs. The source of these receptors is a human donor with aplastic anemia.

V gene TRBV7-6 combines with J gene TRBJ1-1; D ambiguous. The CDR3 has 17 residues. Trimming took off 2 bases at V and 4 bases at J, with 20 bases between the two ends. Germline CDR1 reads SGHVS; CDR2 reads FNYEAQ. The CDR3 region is CASSLSTFRDGSTEAFF. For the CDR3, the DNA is TGTGCCAGCAGCTTATCCACATTTAGAGACGGTTCCACTGAAGCTTTCTTT. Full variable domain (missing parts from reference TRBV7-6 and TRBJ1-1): GAGVSQSPRYKVTKRGQDVALRCDPISGHVSLYWYRQALGQGPEFLTYFNYEAQQDKSGLPNDRFSAERPEGSISTLTIQRTEQRDSAMYRCASSLSTFRDGSTEAFFGQGTRLTVV.

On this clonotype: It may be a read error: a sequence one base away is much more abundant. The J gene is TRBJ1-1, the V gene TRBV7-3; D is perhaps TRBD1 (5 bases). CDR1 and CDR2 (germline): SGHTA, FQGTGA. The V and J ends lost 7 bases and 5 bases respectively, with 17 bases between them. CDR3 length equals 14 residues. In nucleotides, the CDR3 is TGTGCCAGCACCGGAACTCAGGGATTTACTGAAGCTTTCTTT. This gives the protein CASTGTQGFTEAFF.

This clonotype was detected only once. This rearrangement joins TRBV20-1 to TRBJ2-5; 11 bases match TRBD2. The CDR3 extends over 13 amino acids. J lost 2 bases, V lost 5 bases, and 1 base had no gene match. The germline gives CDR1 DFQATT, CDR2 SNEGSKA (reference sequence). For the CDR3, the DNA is TGCAGTGCTGGGACTAGCGGACAAGAGACCCAGTACTTC. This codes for CSAGTSGQETQYF.

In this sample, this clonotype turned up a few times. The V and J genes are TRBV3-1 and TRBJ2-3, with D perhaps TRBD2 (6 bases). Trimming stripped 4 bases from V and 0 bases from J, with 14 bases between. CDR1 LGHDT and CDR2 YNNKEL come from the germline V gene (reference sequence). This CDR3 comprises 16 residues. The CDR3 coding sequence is TGTGCCAGCAGCCGGACACTAGCAGCTAGCACAGATACGCAGTATTTT. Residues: CASSRTLAASTDTQYF.

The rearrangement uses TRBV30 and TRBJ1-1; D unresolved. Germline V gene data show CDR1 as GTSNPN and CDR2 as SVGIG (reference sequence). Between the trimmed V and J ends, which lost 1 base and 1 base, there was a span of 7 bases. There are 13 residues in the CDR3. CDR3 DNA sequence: TGTGCCTGGAGTGGACACGGGAACACTGAAGCTTTCTTT. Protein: CAWSGHGNTEAFF.

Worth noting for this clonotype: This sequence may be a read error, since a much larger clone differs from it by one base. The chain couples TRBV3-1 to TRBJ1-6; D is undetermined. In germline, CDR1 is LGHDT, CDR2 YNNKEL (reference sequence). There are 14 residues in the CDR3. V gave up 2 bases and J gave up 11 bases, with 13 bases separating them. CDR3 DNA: TGTGCCAGCAGCCAATCATATGGCACCCCACCCCTCCACTTT. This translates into CASSQSYGTPPLHF. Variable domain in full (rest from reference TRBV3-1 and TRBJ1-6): DTAVSQTPKYLVTQMGNDKSIKCEQNLGHDTMYWYKQDSKKFLKIMFSYNNKELIINETVPNRFSPKSPDKAHLNLHINSLELGDSAVYFCASSQSYGTPPLHFGNGTRLTVT.

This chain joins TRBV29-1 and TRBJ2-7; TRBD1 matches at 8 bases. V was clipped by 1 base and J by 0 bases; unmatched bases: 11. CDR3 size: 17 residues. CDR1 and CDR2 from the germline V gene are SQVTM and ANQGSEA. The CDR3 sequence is CSVEAMGTGKSSYEQYF. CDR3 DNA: TGCAGCGTTGAAGCGATGGGGACAGGAAAAAGCTCCTACGAGCAGTACTTC.

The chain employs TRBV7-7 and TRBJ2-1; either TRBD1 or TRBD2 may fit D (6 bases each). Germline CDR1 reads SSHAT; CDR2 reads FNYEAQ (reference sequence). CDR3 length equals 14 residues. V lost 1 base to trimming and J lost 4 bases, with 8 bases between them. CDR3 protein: CASSLEGGYNEQFF. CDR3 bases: TGTGCCAGCAGCTTAGAGGGGGGTTACAATGAGCAGTTCTTC.

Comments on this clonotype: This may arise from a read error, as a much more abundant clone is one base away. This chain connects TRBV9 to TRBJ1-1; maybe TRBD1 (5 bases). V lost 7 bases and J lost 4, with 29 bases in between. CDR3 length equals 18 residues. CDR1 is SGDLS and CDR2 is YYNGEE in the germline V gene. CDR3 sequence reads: CASGGEGAVRQGSTEAFF. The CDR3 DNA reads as TGTGCCAGCGGCGGAGAGGGCGCGGTTCGTCAGGGCAGCACTGAAGCTTTCTTT.

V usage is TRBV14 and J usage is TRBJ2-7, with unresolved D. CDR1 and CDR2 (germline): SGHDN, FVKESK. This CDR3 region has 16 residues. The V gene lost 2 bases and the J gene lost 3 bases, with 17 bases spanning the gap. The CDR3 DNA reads TGTGCCAGCAGCCAACAACGGCGTAAACCCAACTACGAGCAGTACGTC. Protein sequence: CASSQQRRKPNYEQYV.

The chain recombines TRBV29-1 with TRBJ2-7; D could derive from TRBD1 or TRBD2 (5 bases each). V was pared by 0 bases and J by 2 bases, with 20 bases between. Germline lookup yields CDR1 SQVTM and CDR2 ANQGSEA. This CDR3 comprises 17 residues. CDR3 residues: CSVEDPARGRKAYEQYF. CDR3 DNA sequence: TGCAGCGTTGAAGATCCCGCTAGGGGACGGAAAGCCTACGAGCAGTACTTC.

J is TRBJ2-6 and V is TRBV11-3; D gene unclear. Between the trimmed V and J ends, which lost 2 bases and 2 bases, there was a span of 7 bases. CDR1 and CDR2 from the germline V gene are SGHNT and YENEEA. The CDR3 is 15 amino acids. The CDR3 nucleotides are TGTGCCAGCAGCTTATGGGCGGCTGGGGCCAACGTCCTGACTTTC. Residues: CASSLWAAGANVLTF.

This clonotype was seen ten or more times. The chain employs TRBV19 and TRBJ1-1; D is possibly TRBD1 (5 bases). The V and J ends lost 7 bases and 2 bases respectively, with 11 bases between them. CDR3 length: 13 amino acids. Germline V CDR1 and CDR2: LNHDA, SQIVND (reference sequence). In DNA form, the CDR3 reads TGTGCCAGTACCGATGGACAAAACACTGAAGCTTTCTTT. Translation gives CASTDGQNTEAFF.

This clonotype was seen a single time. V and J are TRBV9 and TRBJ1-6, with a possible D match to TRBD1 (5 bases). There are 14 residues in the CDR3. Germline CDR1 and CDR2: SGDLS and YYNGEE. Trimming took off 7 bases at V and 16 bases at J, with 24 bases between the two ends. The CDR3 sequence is CASGDRSSGDRLHF. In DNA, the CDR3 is TGTGCCAGCGGCGATCGGTCCTCGGGGGACCGTCTCCACTTT.

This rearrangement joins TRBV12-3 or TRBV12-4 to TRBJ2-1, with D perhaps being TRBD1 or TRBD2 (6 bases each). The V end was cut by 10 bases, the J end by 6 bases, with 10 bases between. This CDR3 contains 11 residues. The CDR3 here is CANGGFNEQFF. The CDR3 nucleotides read TGTGCCAACGGGGGCTTCAATGAGCAGTTCTTC.

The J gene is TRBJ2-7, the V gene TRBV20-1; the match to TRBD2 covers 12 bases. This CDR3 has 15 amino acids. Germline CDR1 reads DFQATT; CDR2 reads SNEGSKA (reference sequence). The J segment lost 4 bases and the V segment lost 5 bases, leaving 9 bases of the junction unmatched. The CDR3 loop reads CSALRTSGNIYEQYF. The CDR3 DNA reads TGCAGTGCTCTTCGGACTAGCGGGAACATTTACGAGCAGTACTTC.

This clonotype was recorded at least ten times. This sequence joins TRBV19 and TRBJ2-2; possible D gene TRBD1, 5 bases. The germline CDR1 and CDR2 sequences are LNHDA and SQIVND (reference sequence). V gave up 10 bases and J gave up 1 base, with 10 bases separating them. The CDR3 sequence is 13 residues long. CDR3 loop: CATNRRNTGELFF. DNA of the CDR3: TGTGCCACCAACAGGAGGAACACCGGGGAGCTGTTTTTT. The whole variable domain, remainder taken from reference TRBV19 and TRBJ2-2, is DGGITQSPKYLFRKEGQNVTLSCEQNLNHDAMYWYRQDPGQGLRLIYYSQIVNDFQKGDIAEGYSVSREKKESFPLTVTSAQKNPTAFYLCATNRRNTGELFFGEGSRLTVL.

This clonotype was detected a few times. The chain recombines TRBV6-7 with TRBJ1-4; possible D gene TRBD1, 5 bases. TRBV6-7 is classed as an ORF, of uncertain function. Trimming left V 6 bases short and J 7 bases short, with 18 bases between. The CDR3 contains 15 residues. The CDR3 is CASRVVDRPVEKLFF. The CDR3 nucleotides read TGTGCCAGCAGGGTAGTCGACAGACCGGTTGAAAAACTGTTTTTT.

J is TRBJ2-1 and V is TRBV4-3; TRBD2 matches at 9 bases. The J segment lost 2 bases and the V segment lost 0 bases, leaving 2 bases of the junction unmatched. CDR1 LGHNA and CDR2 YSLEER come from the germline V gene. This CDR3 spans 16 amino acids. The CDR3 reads CASSQEGGRAYNEQFF. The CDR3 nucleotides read TGCGCCAGCAGCCAAGAGGGCGGGAGGGCCTACAATGAGCAGTTCTTC.

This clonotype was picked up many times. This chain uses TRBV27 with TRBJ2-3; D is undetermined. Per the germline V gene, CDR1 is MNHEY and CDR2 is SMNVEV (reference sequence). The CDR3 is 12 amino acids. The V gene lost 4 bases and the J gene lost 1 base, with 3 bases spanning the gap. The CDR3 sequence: CASSSRTDTQYF. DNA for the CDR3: TGTGCCAGCAGTTCCCGCACAGATACGCAGTATTTT.

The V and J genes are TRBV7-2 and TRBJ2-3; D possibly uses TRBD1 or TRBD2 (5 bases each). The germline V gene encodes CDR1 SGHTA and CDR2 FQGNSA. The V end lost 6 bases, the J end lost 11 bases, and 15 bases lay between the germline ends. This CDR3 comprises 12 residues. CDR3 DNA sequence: TGTGCCAGCAGGGAGGCAGGGAATGAGCAGTATTTT. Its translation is CASREAGNEQYF.